One sample yielded the 3 T cell receptor beta chains listed below, sequenced in a study of cytomegalovirus exposure and HLA in healthy donors. 13 Jbeta primers and 60 Vbeta primers were used for the PCR. The assay was immunoSEQ multiplex PCR, and TCRdb's table has in-frame clones only and misses some. The profile shows hundreds of thousands of clones, over 75% of them singletons. Sequencing input: PBMCs. The receptor source for this set is a male donor in good health and CMV-seronegative.

The rearrangement joins TRBV14 to TRBJ2-3; TRBD1 agrees at 8 bases. The CDR3 has 14 residues. V gave up 3 bases and J gave up 4 bases; unmatched junction bases: 3. Germline loops: CDR1 SGHDN, CDR2 FVKESK. The CDR3 loop is CASSQLRGPDTQYF. The CDR3 nucleotides read TGTGCCAGCAGCCAGCTCAGGGGGCCAGATACGCAGTATTTT. Looking up the rest from reference TRBV14 and TRBJ2-3 gives the full variable domain: EAGVTQFPSHSVIEKGQTVTLRCDPISGHDNLYWYRRVMGKEIKFLLHFVKESKQDESGMPNNRFLAERTGGTYSTLKVQPAELEDSGVYFCASSQLRGPDTQYFGPGTRLTVL.

The chain carries TRBV21-1 and TRBJ2-5; the table's D call, TRBD2, has no DNA check behind it. TRBV21-1 is a recognized pseudogene. The CDR3 sequence is 14 residues long. Here the CDR3 reads CASSKERGQETQYF. DNA for the CDR3: TGTGCCAGCAGCAAAGAGCGGGGGCAAGAGACCCAGTACTTC.

The chain uses TRBV6-5 and TRBJ1-4; perhaps TRBD1 as D (6 bases). The CDR3 consists of 14 residues. Germline CDR1 MNHEY, CDR2 SVGAGI. The V end lost 2 bases, the J end lost 6 bases, and 10 bases lay between the germline ends. This CDR3 reads CASSYDRTHEKLFF. Written as DNA, the CDR3 is TGTGCCAGCAGTTACGACAGGACCCATGAAAAACTGTTTTTT.